The present T cell receptor beta chain was sequenced within a study of PD-1 blockade in classical Hodgkin lymphoma. As for this clone: Its antigen is as yet unknown.

Generated by immunoSEQ multiplex PCR, the TCRdb table keeps only in-frame clones and is missing some. The sample shows about 98,000 clones, about nine tenths of them seen only once. This CDR3 is built from 15 residues. J was trimmed by 9 bases and V by 6 bases; bases with no gene match: 11. Germline V gene lookup returns CDR1 MNHNY and CDR2 SVGAGI (reference sequence). Study-wide results and limits: Why repertoires differed is undefined; disease activity or prior therapy possibly contributed.

Autologous stem cell transplantation was followed by relapse in every patient, and brentuximab vedotin exposure varied. The sequencing here drew on peripheral blood mononuclear cells (PBMCs), taken at baseline. The chain carries TRBV6-6 and TRBJ2-1; TRBD2 aligns across 10 bases. The receptor was isolated from a human donor with classical Hodgkin lymphoma. The CDR3 DNA reads as TGTGCCAGCAGCTACCAGCGGGAGGGTCAGAGTGAGCAGTTCTTC. Protein sequence: CASSYQREGQSEQFF.